This is a list of T cell receptor beta chains from one sample in a study of T cells in Graves' hyperthyroidism and ophthalmopathy. MiXCR, run by TCRdb on the multiplex PCR reads, gives a single entry per CDR3 protein. The sample records fewer than 350,000 distinct CDR3 sequences, 13% being singletons. The sequencing input was blood. The receptors were sampled from a woman aged 25-40 years with Graves' hyperthyroidism that later progressed to Graves' ophthalmopathy. CDR3s include the opening cysteine and the closing phenylalanine or tryptophan. D genes are given only for firm matches. Not all rows give a size; the values are once, few, many and, for expanded clones, a class.

TRBV3-1	-	TRBJ1-4	many	CASSPKWASTNEKLFF	TGTGCCAGCAGCCCCAAGTGGGCTTCAACTAATGAAAAACTGTTTTTT
TRBV9	-	TRBJ2-2	few	CASSVGRGPYDGPGELFF	TGTGCCAGCAGCGTAGGGCGGGGCCCGTATGATGGCCCCGGGGAGCTGTTTTTT
TRBV10-3	-	TRBJ2-1	many	CAISDQGSHNEQFF	TGTGCCATCAGTGACCAGGGTTCGCACAATGAGCAGTTCTTC
TRBV18	-	TRBJ1-1	-	CASSRPEVGEAFF	TGTGCCAGCTCCAGGCCCGAGGTGGGGGAAGCTTTCTTT
TRBV6-2/TRBV6-3	-	TRBJ2-1	many	CASSFLGPPGNEQFF	TGTGCCAGCAGTTTCCTTGGCCCCCCGGGCAATGAGCAGTTCTTC
TRBV4-2	-	TRBJ2-1	-	CASSQAGISSYNEQFF	TGTGCCAGCAGCCAAGCCGGGATAAGCTCCTACAATGAGCAGTTCTTC
TRBV27	TRBD2	TRBJ2-7	-	CASSWGGAGGYYEQYF	TGTGCCAGCAGTTGGGGGGGAGCGGGAGGGTACTACGAGCAGTACTTC
TRBV7-6	-	TRBJ1-1	many	CASSLDVNTEAFF	TGTGCCAGCAGCCTGGACGTGAACACTGAAGCTTTCTTT
TRBV7-8	-	TRBJ2-7	many	CASSSYDYEQYF	TGTGCCAGCAGCTCCTATGACTACGAGCAGTACTTC
TRBV27	-	TRBJ1-5	few	CASSPTGPQGQPQHF	TGTGCCAGCAGTCCGACCGGGCCCCAGGGGCAGCCCCAGCATTTT
TRBV20-1	-	TRBJ1-1	-	CSARGQKPTEAFF	TGCAGTGCTAGGGGACAAAAGCCGACTGAAGCTTTCTTT
TRBV27	TRBD2	TRBJ2-3	many	CASSLLAGGRVTDTQYF	TGTGCCAGCAGTTTATTAGCGGGAGGGAGAGTCACAGATACGCAGTATTTT
TRBV7-3	TRBD2	TRBJ2-7	few	CASSLTSSGRENEQYF	TGTGCCAGCAGCTTAACGTCTAGCGGGAGGGAGAACGAGCAGTACTTC
TRBV14	-	TRBJ1-4	many	CASRGRINEKLFF	TGTGCCAGCAGGGGACGGATAAATGAAAAACTGTTTTTT
TRBV19	TRBD1	TRBJ2-6	-	CASSIPGTGGLGANVLTF	TGTGCCAGTAGTATCCCCGGGACAGGGGGCTTGGGGGCCAACGTCCTGACTTTC
TRBV4-1	TRBD2	TRBJ2-7	many	CASSLSQREAYEQYF	TGCGCCAGCAGCTTAAGCCAGCGGGAGGCCTACGAGCAGTACTTC
TRBV10-3	TRBD2	TRBJ2-1	many	CATRNSGSKNEQFF	TGTGCCACCAGGAATAGCGGGAGTAAAAATGAGCAGTTCTTC
TRBV12-3/TRBV12-4	TRBD2	TRBJ2-3	many	CASSFPKSGGSTDTQYF	TGTGCCAGCAGTTTCCCCAAGAGCGGGGGGAGCACAGATACGCAGTATTTT
TRBV20-1	-	TRBJ2-7	few	CSARVGGHYEQYF	TGCAGTGCTAGAGTGGGCGGACATTACGAGCAGTACTTC
TRBV20-1	TRBD2	TRBJ2-3	few	CSASVSGRSDTQYF	TGCAGTGCTAGCGTTAGCGGGAGGTCAGATACGCAGTATTTT
TRBV20-1	TRBD2	TRBJ2-7	many	CSASFSGRAYEQYF	TGCAGTGCTAGTTTTAGCGGGAGGGCATACGAGCAGTACTTC
TRBV20-1	TRBD2	TRBJ2-5	many	CSARAPLAGVRTQETQYF	TGCAGTGCTAGAGCCCCCCTAGCGGGAGTACGTACGCAAGAGACCCAGTACTTC
TRBV4-1	-	TRBJ1-1	many	CASSQDVGMGAEAFF	TGCGCCAGCAGCCAAGATGTGGGGATGGGGGCTGAAGCTTTCTTT
TRBV20-1	-	TRBJ2-7	many	CSARSLTYEQYF	TGCAGTGCTAGGTCTTTAACCTACGAGCAGTACTTC
TRBV20-1	-	TRBJ1-5	many	CSAREERIYSNQPQHF	TGCAGTGCTAGAGAGGAAAGGATTTATAGCAATCAGCCCCAGCATTTT
TRBV7-8	-	TRBJ2-5	-	CASSSTSPGLAFEETQYF	TGTGCCAGCAGCTCCACATCTCCGGGACTTGCTTTTGAGGAGACCCAGTACTTC
TRBV28	-	TRBJ2-5	many	CASGQPETQYF	TGTGCCAGCGGCCAGCCGGAGACCCAGTACTTC
TRBV25-1	-	TRBJ2-7	-	CASSVDRITYEQYF	TGTGCCAGCAGCGTCGACAGGATTACCTACGAGCAGTACTTC
TRBV3-1	-	TRBJ2-7	many	CASSQDDHLRAYEQYF	TGTGCCAGCAGCCAAGATGACCACCTCCGCGCCTACGAGCAGTACTTC
TRBV3-2	-	TRBJ2-7	many	CASFGPIYSYEQYF	TGTGCCAGCTTCGGCCCCATTTATAGTTACGAGCAGTACTTC
TRBV6-1	TRBD1	TRBJ1-5	many	CASNPQGVQPQHF	TGTGCCAGCAACCCCCAGGGGGTCCAGCCCCAGCATTTT
TRBV19	TRBD1	TRBJ1-3	few	CASSRQGAGNTIYF	TGTGCCAGTAGTCGTCAGGGGGCTGGAAACACCATATATTTT
TRBV9	-	TRBJ2-5	many	CASSVTPQPRSAETQYF	TGTGCCAGCAGCGTAACCCCCCAACCCCGTTCGGCCGAGACCCAGTACTTC
TRBV19	-	TRBJ2-1	few	CASSIEPNEQFF	TGTGCCAGTAGTATAGAACCCAATGAGCAGTTCTTC
TRBV7-8	-	TRBJ1-1	many	CASSTRWTERNTEAFF	TGTGCCAGCAGCACAAGATGGACAGAACGAAACACTGAAGCTTTCTTT
TRBV7-2	-	TRBJ1-5	many	CASSFTPSVGQPQHF	TGTGCCAGCAGCTTTACCCCGTCGGTGGGTCAGCCCCAGCATTTT
TRBV10-3	-	TRBJ2-3	many	CAISGEAISTDTQYF	TGTGCCATCAGTGGTGAAGCGATTAGCACAGATACGCAGTATTTT
TRBV3-1	-	TRBJ1-1	many	CASSQDSLSGSTEAFF	TGTGCCAGCAGCCAAGATTCGTTGTCAGGGAGTACTGAAGCTTTCTTT
TRBV2	-	TRBJ2-7	many	CASRQREATYEQYF	TGTGCCAGCCGTCAAAGGGAGGCCACCTACGAGCAGTACTTC
TRBV7-9	-	TRBJ2-1	many	CASSLGPDVAPDNEQFF	TGTGCCAGCAGCTTAGGTCCGGATGTAGCACCGGACAATGAGCAGTTCTTC
TRBV7-9	TRBD1	TRBJ2-2	many	CASSSRQGVTGELFF	TGTGCCAGCAGCTCCCGACAGGGAGTCACCGGGGAGCTGTTTTTT
TRBV6-1	-	TRBJ2-5	few	CASSEGLGETQYF	TGTGCCAGCAGTGAAGGACTAGGTGAGACCCAGTACTTC
TRBV6-1	TRBD2	TRBJ2-7	many	CASSSGLAGGRNEQYF	TGTGCCAGCAGTTCGGGACTAGCGGGAGGGCGAAACGAGCAGTACTTC
TRBV7-9	-	TRBJ2-7	many	CASSLASGFYEQYF	TGTGCCAGCAGCTTAGCGTCAGGGTTCTACGAGCAGTACTTC
TRBV6-5	-	TRBJ2-1	many	CASSYSGVGYNEQFF	TGTGCCAGCAGTTACTCGGGGGTGGGATACAATGAGCAGTTCTTC
TRBV12-3/TRBV12-4	-	TRBJ1-1	many	CASSLKRGPEAFF	TGTGCCAGCAGTTTAAAACGGGGACCTGAAGCTTTCTTT
TRBV12-3/TRBV12-4	-	TRBJ2-5	-	CASRGEGLGSGKTQYF	TGTGCCAGCAGGGGTGAGGGGCTGGGGAGTGGGAAGACCCAGTACTTC